This T cell receptor beta chain was identified in a study of shared clonotypes between healthy human individuals. Cells designated naive CD8 were CD45RO-negative and were positively selected for CCR7, with terminally differentiated effector memory CD45RA+ cells excluded. CDR3 length: 14 amino acids. J gave up 4 bases and V 6 bases, and 6 bases lay outside the gene matches. Germline V gene sequence: CDR1 SNHLY, CDR2 FYNNEI. For this clone: Its antigen is not identified.

Study-level findings and limits: Sequencing depth was expected to influence donor clonotype sharing. A reduction in generation probabilities was seen for non-shared clonotypes relative to those shared by all four donors.

Replicate PCRs from sorted subsets contained approximately 200 ng DNA, which is around 29,000 T cell genomes. Clones were sequenced by immunoSEQ multiplex PCR, and TCRdb holds only the in-frame ones, with some missing. Of 1.5 million to 2.5 million clones listed, about 95% are singletons. The gene calls are TRBV2 and TRBJ2-7, with TRBD1 identical over 10 bases. Sequences were obtained from naive CD8+ T cells sorted from blood. The sequence was collected from a man younger than 35 in good health. CDR3 in amino acids: CASRPGQGWYEQYF. In DNA form, the CDR3 reads TGTGCCAGCAGACCGGGACAGGGGTGGTACGAGCAGTACTTC.